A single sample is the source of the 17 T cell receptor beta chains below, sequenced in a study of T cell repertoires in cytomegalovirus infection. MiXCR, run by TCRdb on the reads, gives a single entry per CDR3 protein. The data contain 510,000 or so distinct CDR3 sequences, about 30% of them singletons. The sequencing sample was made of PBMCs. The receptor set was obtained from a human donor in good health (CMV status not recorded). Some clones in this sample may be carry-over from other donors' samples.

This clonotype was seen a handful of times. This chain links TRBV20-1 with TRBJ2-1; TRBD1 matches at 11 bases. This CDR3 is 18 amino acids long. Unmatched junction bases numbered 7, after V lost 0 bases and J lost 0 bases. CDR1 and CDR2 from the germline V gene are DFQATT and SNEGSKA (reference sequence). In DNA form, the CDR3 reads TGCAGTGCTAGAGATCTAAGGACAGGGGGCCCCTCCTACAATGAGCAGTTCTTC. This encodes CSARDLRTGGPSYNEQFF.

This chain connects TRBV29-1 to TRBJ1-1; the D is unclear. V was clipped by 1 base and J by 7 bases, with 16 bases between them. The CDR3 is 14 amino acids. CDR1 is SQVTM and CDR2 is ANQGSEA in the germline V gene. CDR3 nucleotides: TGCAGCGTTGAAGCCCCGGTTTCCAAGGGTGAAGCTTTCTTT. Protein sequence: CSVEAPVSKGEAFF.

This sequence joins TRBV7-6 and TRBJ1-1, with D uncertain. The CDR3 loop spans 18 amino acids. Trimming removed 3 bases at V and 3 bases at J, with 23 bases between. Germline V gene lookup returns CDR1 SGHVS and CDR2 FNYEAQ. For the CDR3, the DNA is TGTGCCAGCAGCTTCGGGTCGGGGTCGGGCTCAGGTTACACTGAAGCTTTCTTT. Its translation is CASSFGSGSGSGYTEAFF.

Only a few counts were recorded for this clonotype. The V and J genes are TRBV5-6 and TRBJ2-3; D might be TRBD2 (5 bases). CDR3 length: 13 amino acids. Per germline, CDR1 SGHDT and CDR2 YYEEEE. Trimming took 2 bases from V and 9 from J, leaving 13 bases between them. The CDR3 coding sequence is TGTGCCAGCAGCTTAGGCGGCGGGCCAACGCAGTATTTT. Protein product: CASSLGGGPTQYF.

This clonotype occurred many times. The CDR3: CASRAGETQYF. The DNA for the CDR3 is TGTGCCAGCAGGGCGGGAGAGACCCAGTACTTC. The V and J genes are TRBV12-3 or TRBV12-4 and TRBJ2-5; D is perhaps TRBD2 (5 bases). The CDR3 length is 11 residues. The V end lost 6 bases, the J end lost 4 bases, and 6 bases lay between the germline ends.

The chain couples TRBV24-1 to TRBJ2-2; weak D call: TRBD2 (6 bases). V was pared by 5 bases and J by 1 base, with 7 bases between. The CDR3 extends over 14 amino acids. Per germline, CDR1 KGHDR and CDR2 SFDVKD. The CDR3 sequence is CATSGTKNTGELFF. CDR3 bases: TGTGCCACCAGTGGGACTAAGAACACCGGGGAGCTGTTTTTT.

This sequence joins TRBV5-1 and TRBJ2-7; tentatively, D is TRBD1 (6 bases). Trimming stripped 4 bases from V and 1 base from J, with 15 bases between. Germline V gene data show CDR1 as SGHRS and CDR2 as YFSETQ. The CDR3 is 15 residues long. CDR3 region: CASSPDRPSSYEQYF. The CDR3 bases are TGCGCCAGCAGCCCAGACAGGCCGTCTTCCTACGAGCAGTACTTC.

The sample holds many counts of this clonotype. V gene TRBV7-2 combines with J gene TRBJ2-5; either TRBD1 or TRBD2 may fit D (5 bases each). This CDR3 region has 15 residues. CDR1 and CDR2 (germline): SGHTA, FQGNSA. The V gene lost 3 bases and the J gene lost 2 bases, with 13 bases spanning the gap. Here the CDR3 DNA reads TGTGCCAGCAGCTTTCAATGGGGGAGTCAAGAGACCCAGTACTTC. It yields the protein CASSFQWGSQETQYF.

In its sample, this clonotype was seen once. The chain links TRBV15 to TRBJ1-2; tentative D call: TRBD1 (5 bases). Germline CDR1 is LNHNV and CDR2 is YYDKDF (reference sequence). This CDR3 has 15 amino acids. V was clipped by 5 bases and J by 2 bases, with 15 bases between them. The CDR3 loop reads CATSLTGLRNYGYTF. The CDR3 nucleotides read TGTGCCACCAGCCTAACAGGTCTACGGAACTATGGCTACACCTTC.

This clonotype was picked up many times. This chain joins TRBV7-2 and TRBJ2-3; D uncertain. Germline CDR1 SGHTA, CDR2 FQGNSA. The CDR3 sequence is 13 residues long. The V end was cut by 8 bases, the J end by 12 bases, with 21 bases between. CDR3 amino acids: CASSLSLGLDQYF. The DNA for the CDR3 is TGTGCCAGCTCCCTCTCACTCGGGCTAGATCAGTATTTT.

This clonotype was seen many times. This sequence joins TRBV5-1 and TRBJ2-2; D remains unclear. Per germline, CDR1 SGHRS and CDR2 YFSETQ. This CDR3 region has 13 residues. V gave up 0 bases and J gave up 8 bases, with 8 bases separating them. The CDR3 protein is CASSLEQTGELFF. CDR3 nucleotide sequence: TGCGCCAGCAGCTTGGAACAGACTGGGGAGCTGTTTTTT. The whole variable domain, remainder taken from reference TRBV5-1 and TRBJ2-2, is KAGVTQTPRYLIKTRGQQVTLSCSPISGHRSVSWYQQTPGQGLQFLFEYFSETQRNKGNFPGRFSGRQFSNSRSEMNVSTLELGDSALYLCASSLEQTGELFFGEGSRLTVL.

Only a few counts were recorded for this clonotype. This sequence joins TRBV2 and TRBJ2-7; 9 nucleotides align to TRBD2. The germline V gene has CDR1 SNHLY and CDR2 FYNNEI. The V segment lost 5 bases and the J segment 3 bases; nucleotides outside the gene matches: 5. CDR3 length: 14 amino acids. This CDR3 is CASSRREGRYEQYV. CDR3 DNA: TGTGCCAGCAGTAGGCGGGAGGGACGCTACGAGCAGTACGTC.

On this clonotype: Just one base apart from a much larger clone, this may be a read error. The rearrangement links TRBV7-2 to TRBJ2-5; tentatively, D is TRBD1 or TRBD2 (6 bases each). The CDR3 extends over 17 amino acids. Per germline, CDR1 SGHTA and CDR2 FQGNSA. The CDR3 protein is CSSSPTRPGASQETQYF. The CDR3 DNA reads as TGTTCCAGCAGCCCCACTCGCCCGGGGGCCAGTCAAGAGACCCAGTACTTC.

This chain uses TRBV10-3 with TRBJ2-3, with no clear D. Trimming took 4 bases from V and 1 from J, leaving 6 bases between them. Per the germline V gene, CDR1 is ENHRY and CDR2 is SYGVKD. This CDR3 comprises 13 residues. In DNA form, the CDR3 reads TGTGCCATCAGTGGGCAGCGCACAGATACGCAGTATTTT. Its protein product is CAISGQRTDTQYF.

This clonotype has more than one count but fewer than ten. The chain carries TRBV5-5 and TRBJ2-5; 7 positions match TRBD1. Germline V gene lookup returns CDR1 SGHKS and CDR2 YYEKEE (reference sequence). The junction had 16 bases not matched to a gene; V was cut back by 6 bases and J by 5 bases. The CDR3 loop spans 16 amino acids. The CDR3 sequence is CASTPSTDRDWETQYF. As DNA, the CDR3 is TGTGCCAGCACCCCTTCGACCGACAGGGATTGGGAGACCCAGTACTTC.

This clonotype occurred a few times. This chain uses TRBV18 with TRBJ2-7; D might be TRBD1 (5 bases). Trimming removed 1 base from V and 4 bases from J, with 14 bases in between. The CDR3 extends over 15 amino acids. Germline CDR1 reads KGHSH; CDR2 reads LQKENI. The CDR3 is CASSPRAGWSYEQYF. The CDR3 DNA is TGTGCCAGCTCACCACGGGCAGGGTGGTCGTACGAGCAGTACTTC.

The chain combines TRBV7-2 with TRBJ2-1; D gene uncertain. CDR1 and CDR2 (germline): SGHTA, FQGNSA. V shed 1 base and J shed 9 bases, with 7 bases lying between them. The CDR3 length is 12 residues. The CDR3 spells CASSLVWTEQFF. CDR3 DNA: TGTGCCAGCAGCTTAGTCTGGACTGAGCAGTTCTTC. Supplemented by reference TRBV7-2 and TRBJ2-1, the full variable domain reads GAGVSQSPSNKVTEKGKDVELRCDPISGHTALYWYRQSLGQGLEFLIYFQGNSAPDKSGLPSDRFSAERTGGSVSTLTIQRTQQEDSAVYLCASSLVWTEQFFGPGTRLTVL.